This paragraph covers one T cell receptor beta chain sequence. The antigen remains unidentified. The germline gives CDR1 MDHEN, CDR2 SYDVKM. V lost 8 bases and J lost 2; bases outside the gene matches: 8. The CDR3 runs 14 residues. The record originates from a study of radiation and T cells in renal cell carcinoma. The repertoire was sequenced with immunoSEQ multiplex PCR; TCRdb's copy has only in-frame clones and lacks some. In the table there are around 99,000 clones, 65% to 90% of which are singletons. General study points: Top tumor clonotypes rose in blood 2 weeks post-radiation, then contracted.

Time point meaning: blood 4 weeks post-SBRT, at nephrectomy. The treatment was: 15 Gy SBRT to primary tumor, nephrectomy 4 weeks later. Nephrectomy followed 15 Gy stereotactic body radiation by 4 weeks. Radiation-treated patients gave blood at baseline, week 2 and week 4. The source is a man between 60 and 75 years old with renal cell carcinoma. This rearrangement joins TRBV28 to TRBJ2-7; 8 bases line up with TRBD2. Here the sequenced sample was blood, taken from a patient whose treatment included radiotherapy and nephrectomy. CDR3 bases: TGTGCCAGCTCCTTGCGGGGGGCTACCTACGAGCAGTACTTC. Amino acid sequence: CASSLRGATYEQYF.